This section outlines one T cell receptor beta chain sequence together with its context. The sample originates from a study of blood T cell repertoires in COVID-19. Study-wide background: From the United States, Italy and Spain came samples of acute and convalescent COVID-19. Nucleic acid was either cDNA or gDNA, and it came from T cells, B-cell-depleted T cells, or PBMCs.

Adults between roughly 18 and 89 years of age took part from 24 US areas. The authors' processing: Amplified reference gene primers provided the basis for estimating nucleated cell counts. Clones were read by immunoSEQ multiplex PCR, and TCRdb kept only the in-frame ones, dropping some. V and J calls and clone size follow that table, whereas D and trimming were derived from the DNA. Found here are around 170,000 clones, 80% to 90% of them singletons; the top ten hold roughly 9%. Germline-derived CDR1 and CDR2 are MDHEN and SYDVKM. Trimming cost V 5 bases and J 6 bases; bases outside gene matches: 10. The CDR3 has 15 residues.

The sequencing sample was made of PBMCs or T cells enriched from blood (not recorded which). The V call is TRBV28, the J call TRBJ1-3; 7 positions match TRBD1. The sequence came from a woman aged 18-30 years who had recovered from COVID-19. CDR3 in DNA: TGTGCCAGCAGTCCAGGCGACAGGGTAGAAAACACCATATATTTT. Protein product: CASSPGDRVENTIYF.